The clone carrying this T cell receptor beta chain came up a few times. The data stem from a study of blood T cell repertoires in COVID-19. Authors' data handling: It was from reference gene primer amplification that nucleated cell counts were estimated. Sequenced by immunoSEQ multiplex PCR; TCRdb stores in-frame clones only, minus some. That table is the source of V, J and clone size, and D and trimming were worked out from the DNA. The sample lists around 120,000 clones, 80% occurring once. Trimming removed 3 bases at V and 7 bases at J, with 10 bases between. Germline lookup yields CDR1 DFQATT and CDR2 SNEGSKA (reference sequence). This CDR3 has 13 residues.

The J gene is TRBJ1-6, the V gene TRBV20-1; TRBD1 might be the D (5 bases). This sequence was found in a man between 65 and 85 years old with acute or convalescent COVID-19. Material for sequencing was peripheral blood. The CDR3 loop is CSASSGLNSPLHF. The CDR3 DNA reads as TGCAGTGCTAGTTCAGGGCTGAATTCACCCCTCCACTTT.